The subject of this entry is one TCR beta chain. The target antigen is unknown. Clones were sequenced by immunoSEQ multiplex PCR, and TCRdb holds only the in-frame ones, with some missing. The sample holds roughly 150,000 clones, approximately 80% seen once. V dropped 2 bases and J dropped 4; count of bases not matched to a gene: 1. The CDR3 is made up of 15 amino acids. The germline CDR1 and CDR2 sequences are ENHRY and SYGVKD. Relapse after autologous stem cell transplantation occurred in every patient, and brentuximab vedotin exposure varied. The record originates from a study of PD-1 blockade in classical Hodgkin lymphoma. Study information: Once every 2 weeks, patients received intravenous nivolumab at 3 mg/kg.

The study, taken as a whole, reports: Patients starting nivolumab less than 1 year after ASCT had lower diversity and were excluded from later analyses. Before treatment, TCR diversity in newly diagnosed patients was reportedly lower than in healthy donors. CD4+ but not CD8+ TCR diversity rose significantly by C4D1.

This clonotype originated in a human donor with classical Hodgkin lymphoma. Sequencing used peripheral blood mononuclear cells (PBMCs), obtained before the second cycle of nivolumab. V gene TRBV10-3 combines with J gene TRBJ2-2; 10 bases are a match to TRBD2. CDR3 nucleotide sequence: TGTGCCATCAGTGAGCAGCGGGGGGGCACCGGGGAGCTGTTTTTT. Its protein is CAISEQRGGTGELFF.